This TCR beta chain came from a study of T cells in narcolepsy. TCRdb keeps only in-frame clones here, not all; method: immunoSEQ multiplex PCR. Here the sample spans around 22,000 clones, around 81% being singletons. Germline V gene data show CDR1 as SEHNR and CDR2 as FQNEAQ (reference sequence). V dropped 5 bases and J dropped 0 bases, with 4 bases sitting between them. This CDR3 has 12 residues. The material sequenced was memory (CD45RA-) CD4+ T cells from blood. This sequence originates from a human donor in good health. V and J are TRBV7-9 and TRBJ1-1; no clear D. CDR3: CASSVMNTEAFF. In DNA form, the CDR3 reads TGTGCCAGCAGCGTAATGAACACTGAAGCTTTCTTT.